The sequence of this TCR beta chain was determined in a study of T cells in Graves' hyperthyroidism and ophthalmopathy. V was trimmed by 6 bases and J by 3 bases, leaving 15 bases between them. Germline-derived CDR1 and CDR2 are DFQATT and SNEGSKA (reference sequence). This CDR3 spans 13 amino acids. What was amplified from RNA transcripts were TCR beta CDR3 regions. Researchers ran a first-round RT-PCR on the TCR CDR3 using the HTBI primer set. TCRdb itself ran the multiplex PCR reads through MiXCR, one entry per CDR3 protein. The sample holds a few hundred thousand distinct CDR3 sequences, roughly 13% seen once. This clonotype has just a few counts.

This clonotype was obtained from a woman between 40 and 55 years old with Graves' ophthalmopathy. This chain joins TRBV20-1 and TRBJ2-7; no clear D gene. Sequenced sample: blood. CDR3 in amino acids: CSAHALPGYEQYF. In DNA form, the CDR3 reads TGCAGTGCCCACGCTCTCCCCGGCTACGAGCAGTACTTC.